This passage covers 28 T cell receptor beta chains from one sample sequenced in a study of shared clonotypes between healthy human individuals. Only in-frame clones appear in the TCRdb table, and some are missing; sequencing was by immunoSEQ multiplex PCR. Here the sample spans around 500,000 clones, around 80% being singletons. The sequenced sample consisted of PBMCs. The source of these receptors is a woman aged 40 to 55 in good health. Some clones in this sample may be carry-over from other donors' samples.

The gene calls are TRBV11-2 and TRBJ1-1; D is perhaps TRBD1 (5 bases). This CDR3 contains 13 residues. Germline CDR1 reads SGHAT; CDR2 reads FQNNGV. V lost 3 bases, J lost 4 bases, and 9 bases lay in between. The CDR3 coding sequence is TGTGCCAGCAGCTTGGGGGGATTCACTGAAGCTTTCTTT. It encodes CASSLGGFTEAFF.

V and J are TRBV27 and TRBJ2-6; D gene ambiguous. Germline loops: CDR1 MNHEY, CDR2 SMNVEV (reference sequence). Trimming stripped 3 bases from V and 4 bases from J, with 4 bases between. This CDR3 has 13 amino acids. The CDR3 reads CASSFTGANVLTF. In nucleotides, the CDR3 is TGTGCCAGCAGTTTCACCGGGGCCAACGTCCTGACTTTC.

On this clone: Other DNA sequences in this sample translate to the same CDR3. This chain connects TRBV6-5 to TRBJ2-7; 9 positions agree with TRBD1. The germline CDR1 and CDR2 sequences are MNHEY and SVGAGI. This CDR3 has 15 residues. V shed 0 bases, J shed 2 bases, and the junction held 2 bases outside the gene matches. For the CDR3, the DNA is TGTGCCAGCAGTTACTCTCGACAGGGGGCCTACGAGCAGTACTTC. As protein: CASSYSRQGAYEQYF.

The chain carries TRBV7-8 and TRBJ2-1, with D perhaps TRBD2 (6 bases). This CDR3 contains 16 residues. Between the trimmed V and J ends, which lost 4 bases and 9 bases, there was a span of 22 bases. Germline V CDR1 and CDR2: SGHVS, FQNEAQ. Here the CDR3 DNA reads TGTGCCAGCAGCTCCGGAGGGGCTAGCTATCTCGGTGAGCAGTTCTTC. It codes for CASSSGGASYLGEQFF.

The chain uses TRBV29-1 and TRBJ2-5, with TRBD2 matching 7 bases. The CDR3 sequence is 10 residues long. Trimming took 4 bases from V and 7 from J; bases not matched to a gene: 0. Per the germline V gene, CDR1 is SQVTM and CDR2 is ANQGSEA. The CDR3 DNA reads TGCAGCGTTGGGGAGGGGACCCAGTACTTC. Amino acids: CSVGEGTQYF.

The chain recombines TRBV7-8 with TRBJ2-1, with D possibly matching TRBD2 (7 bases). Germline-derived CDR1 and CDR2 are SGHVS and FQNEAQ. V lost 4 bases, J lost 9 bases, and 22 bases lay in between. The CDR3 consists of 16 residues. CDR3 sequence (DNA): TGTGCCAGCAGCTCCGGCGGGGGAGTGACGGGGGCTGAGCAGTTCTTC. It encodes CASSSGGGVTGAEQFF.

V is TRBV30 and J is TRBJ1-4; D might be TRBD1 (6 bases). There are 12 residues in the CDR3. The ends were cut back, 6 bases at V and 7 bases at J, with 12 bases in the middle. Germline V gene data show CDR1 as GTSNPN and CDR2 as SVGIG (reference sequence). The CDR3: CACGQFGEKLFF. CDR3 DNA: TGTGCCTGTGGACAGTTCGGTGAAAAACTGTTTTTT.

The DNA of the CDR3 is TGTGCCAGCAGCCTGGATTGGACAGGGGCCCCAGATACGCAGTATTTT. Protein product: CASSLDWTGAPDTQYF. The chain recombines TRBV7-9 with TRBJ2-3; 9 nucleotides align to TRBD1. CDR3 length: 16 amino acids. The germline V gene encodes CDR1 SEHNR and CDR2 FQNEAQ (reference sequence). The V and J ends lost 5 bases and 4 bases, in that order; junction bases with no gene match: 10.

This chain connects TRBV11-1 to TRBJ2-1; D gene uncertain. Looked up from germline, CDR1 is SGHAT and CDR2 is FQDESV (reference sequence). Deletions cut 5 bases from V and 3 bases from J, with 17 bases between. The CDR3 length is 16 residues. This CDR3 is CASSPGASIFYNEQFF. CDR3 DNA sequence: TGTGCCAGCAGCCCTGGAGCCAGCATCTTCTACAATGAGCAGTTCTTC. Complete variable domain (other parts from reference TRBV11-1 and TRBJ2-1): EAEVAQSPRYKITEKSQAVAFWCDPISGHATLYWYRQILGQGPELLVQFQDESVVDDSQLPKDRFSAERLKGVDSTLKIQPAELGDSAMYLCASSPGASIFYNEQFFGPGTRLTVL.

The rearrangement links TRBV28 to TRBJ2-2; D is tentatively TRBD1 or TRBD2 (5 bases each). The CDR3 is 16 residues long. In germline, CDR1 is MDHEN, CDR2 SYDVKM. V gave up 2 bases and J gave up 12 bases, with 22 bases separating them. This chain's CDR3 is CASSLLGPGAELKLFF. CDR3 coding DNA: TGTGCCAGCAGTTTACTCGGTCCCGGGGCCGAGCTGAAGCTGTTTTTT.

On this clone itself: A far larger clone is a single base away, which makes a read error likely. CDR3 residues: CASSQEVTGDTGAFF. DNA of the CDR3: TGCGCCAGCAGCCAAGAGGTGACAGGGGACACTGGAGCTTTCTTT. The J gene is TRBJ1-1, the V gene TRBV4-1; 8 bases line up with TRBD1. From germline, CDR1 is MGHRA and CDR2 YSYEKL. The CDR3 totals 15 residues.

The chain links TRBV7-2 to TRBJ2-1, with TRBD2 identical over 11 bases. CDR1 SGHTA and CDR2 FQGNSA come from the germline V gene. V lost 2 bases to trimming and J lost 4 bases; unmatched junction nucleotides: 7. This CDR3 has 17 residues. CDR3 in DNA: TGTGCCAGCAGCTTAAATTCCGGGACTAGCGGATACAATGAGCAGTTCTTC. This codes for CASSLNSGTSGYNEQFF.

The chain recombines TRBV5-5 with TRBJ1-1; D uncertain. Germline V CDR1 and CDR2: SGHKS, YYEKEE (reference sequence). V was shortened by 2 bases and J by 1 base, with 6 bases between the two germline ends. This CDR3 has 13 residues. CDR3 sequence reads: CASSFHGNTEAFF. Written as DNA, the CDR3 is TGTGCCAGCAGCTTTCACGGGAACACTGAAGCTTTCTTT. Full variable domain (missing parts from reference TRBV5-5 and TRBJ1-1): DAGVTQSPTHLIKTRGQQVTLRCSPISGHKSVSWYQQVLGQGPQFIFQYYEKEERGRGNFPDRFSARQFPNYSSELNVNALLLGDSALYLCASSFHGNTEAFFGQGTRLTVV.

V gene TRBV6-4 combines with J gene TRBJ2-2; D possibly matches TRBD1 or TRBD2 (5 bases each). CDR1 MRHNA and CDR2 SNTAGT come from the germline V gene. CDR3 length: 14 residues. Trimming pared 4 bases from V and 8 bases from J, leaving 14 bases between. In nucleotides, the CDR3 is TGTGCCAGCAGTGGGGACCTGTCCTCTGGGGAGCTGTTTTTT. Translated: CASSGDLSSGELFF.

This clone was observed once. The J gene is TRBJ1-2, the V gene TRBV7-3, with TRBD1 matching 8 bases. This CDR3 contains 14 residues. The germline V gene has CDR1 SGHTA and CDR2 FQGTGA. V lost 3 bases and J lost 4; bases outside the gene matches: 4. For the CDR3, the DNA is TGTGCCAGCAGCTTTGGGACAGGCGTCTATGGCTACACCTTC. Translated, it gives CASSFGTGVYGYTF.

The V gene is TRBV27, the J gene TRBJ2-1, with TRBD1 matching over 8 bases. V shed 8 bases and J 1 base; nucleotides not matched to a gene: 4. The CDR3 loop spans 14 amino acids. Germline CDR1 is MNHEY and CDR2 is SMNVEV (reference sequence). CDR3 in DNA: TGTGCCAGCGGAAGACAGGGGTCCTACAATGAGCAGTTCTTC. Translating it yields CASGRQGSYNEQFF.

This clone was observed a single time. This chain links TRBV7-2 with TRBJ1-3; perhaps TRBD1 as D (6 bases). This CDR3 is built from 14 residues. V lost 5 bases and J lost 8, with 16 bases in between. The germline V gene encodes CDR1 SGHTA and CDR2 FQGNSA. The CDR3 is CASSPAGAAYTIYF. For the CDR3, the DNA is TGTGCCAGCAGCCCGGCAGGGGCTGCGTACACCATATATTTT. The full variable domain, its missing parts supplied by reference TRBV7-2 and TRBJ1-3, is GAGVSQSPSNKVTEKGKDVELRCDPISGHTALYWYRQSLGQGLEFLIYFQGNSAPDKSGLPSDRFSAERTGGSVSTLTIQRTQQEDSAVYLCASSPAGAAYTIYFGEGSWLTVV.

This clone was detected ten times or more. This sequence joins TRBV19 and TRBJ2-2; D not resolved. CDR3 length: 14 residues. From germline, CDR1 is LNHDA and CDR2 SQIVND (reference sequence). Trimming stripped 4 bases from V and 0 bases from J, with 6 bases between. The CDR3 bases are TGTGCCAGTAGTACGACTCCGAACACCGGGGAGCTGTTTTTT. Its translation: CASSTTPNTGELFF.

Turning to this clone: Other DNA sequences in the sample encode the same CDR3. J is TRBJ1-2 and V is TRBV10-3, with a possible D match to TRBD1 (6 bases). This CDR3 comprises 13 residues. Trimming stripped 2 bases from V and 4 bases from J, with 8 bases between. Germline V CDR1 and CDR2: ENHRY, SYGVKD. In DNA form, the CDR3 reads TGTGCCATCAGTGAGGGACAGAGCTATGGCTACACCTTC. Translation: CAISEGQSYGYTF.

This clone was counted a single time. V is TRBV25-1 and J is TRBJ1-2, with 10 positions matching TRBD1. The germline CDR1 and CDR2 sequences are MGHDK and SYGVNS. The ends lost 4 bases at V and 0 bases at J; junction bases unmatched: 2. This CDR3 is 15 amino acids long. The chain's CDR3 is CASSGTGGSNYGYTF. In nucleotides, the CDR3 is TGTGCCAGCAGTGGGACAGGGGGGTCTAACTATGGCTACACCTTC.

V gene TRBV29-1 combines with J gene TRBJ2-7; TRBD2 matches 9 bases. V lost 4 bases to trimming and J lost 6 bases; unmatched junction nucleotides: 7. The CDR3 runs to 13 residues. Germline CDR1 SQVTM, CDR2 ANQGSEA. DNA of the CDR3: TGCAGCGTTGCTTGGGCGGGAGGGGGCGAGCAGTACTTC. This gives the protein CSVAWAGGGEQYF.

J is TRBJ1-3 and V is TRBV27; no clear D. The CDR3 runs to 11 residues. CDR1 is MNHEY, CDR2 SMNVEV, per germline (reference sequence). Deletions cut 7 bases from V and 7 bases from J, with 8 bases between. This chain's CDR3 is CASILGNTIYF. CDR3 nucleotide sequence: TGTGCCAGCATACTTGGGAACACCATATATTTT.

The chain links TRBV18 to TRBJ2-7; D gene unclear. CDR1 and CDR2 (germline): KGHSH, LQKENI. The CDR3 has 12 amino acids. Trimming left V 4 bases short and J 4 bases short, with 8 bases between. CDR3 residues: CASSQNSYEQYF. DNA for the CDR3: TGTGCCAGCTCACAGAATAGTTACGAGCAGTACTTC.

This rearrangement joins TRBV9 to TRBJ2-2, with 8 bases matching TRBD1. The CDR3 totals 16 residues. Germline assignment: CDR1 SGDLS and CDR2 YYNGEE. The J segment lost 5 bases and the V segment lost 2 bases, leaving 8 bases of the junction unmatched. CDR3 DNA: TGTGCCAGCAGCGTTCTGGGGACAGGTGGGACCGGGGAGCTGTTTTTT. Translated, it gives CASSVLGTGGTGELFF.

The chain joins TRBV25-1 to TRBJ1-2; 9 bases are a match to TRBD1. The CDR3 length is 16 residues. Unmatched junction bases numbered 12, after V lost 2 bases and J lost 8 bases. Germline CDR1 reads MGHDK; CDR2 reads SYGVNS. In DNA, the CDR3 is TGTGCCAGCAGTGAACGGGTAGGGACAGGGATGAGGGGCTACACCTTC. It encodes CASSERVGTGMRGYTF.

This rearrangement joins TRBV18 to TRBJ2-2, with D perhaps given as TRBD1 or TRBD2 (6 bases each). CDR3 length: 15 residues. Trimming stripped 2 bases from V and 5 bases from J, with 12 bases between. CDR1 and CDR2 (germline): KGHSH, LQKENI. For the CDR3, the DNA is TGTGCCAGCTCACCAGGGGGGCGGGGAACCGGGGAGCTGTTTTTT. This translates into CASSPGGRGTGELFF.

The genes are TRBV5-6 and TRBJ1-2; D may be TRBD1 (5 bases). CDR1 and CDR2 from the germline V gene are SGHDT and YYEEEE. The V and J ends lost 0 bases and 0 bases respectively, with 6 bases between them. The CDR3 covers 14 residues. The CDR3 sequence: CASSLGGSNYGYTF. CDR3 sequence (DNA): TGTGCCAGCAGCTTGGGGGGCTCTAACTATGGCTACACCTTC.

The rearrangement joins TRBV11-2 to TRBJ2-7; no definite D call. The CDR3 runs to 11 residues. Trimming left V 5 bases short and J 4 bases short, with 6 bases between. Germline lookup yields CDR1 SGHAT and CDR2 FQNNGV. The CDR3 coding sequence is TGTGCCAGCAGCGCCCATTACGAGCAGTACTTC. It yields the protein CASSAHYEQYF.